This T cell receptor beta chain was documented in a study of blood T cell repertoires in COVID-19. About the study: PBMCs, B-cell-depleted T cells, or T cells provided the cDNA or gDNA that made up the material.

This CDR3 is built from 16 residues. In the original processing: Reference gene primers were amplified, and this amplification served to estimate nucleated cell counts. Sequencing used immunoSEQ multiplex PCR; TCRdb keeps in-frame clones, though not all of them. V and J calls plus clone size are reproduced from that table; the DNA served to infer D and trimming. The table lists 200,000 or so clones, approximately 84% of them singletons, with over 2.5% in the top ten. The TCR was taken from a man in his forties or fifties who had recovered from COVID-19. What was sequenced was peripheral blood. This chain joins TRBV7-5 and TRBJ2-1; TRBD2 is the table's D call and was not checked against the DNA. TRBV7-5 is a documented pseudogene. The CDR3 coding sequence is TGTGTCAGAAGCTTGCTAGCGGGAGGGGGCTACAATGAGCAGTTCTTC. Translation: CVRSLLAGGGYNEQFF.